This TCR beta chain was captured by sequencing in a study of T cell responses to AZD1222 COVID-19 vaccine. Points from the study as a whole: Possibly, clonal diversity was underestimated; donors were largely white British and included more females.

Repertoires were generated with immunoSEQ multiplex PCR, while TCRdb's copy carries only in-frame clones and drops some. The profile shows tens of thousands of clones, around 90% of them singletons. Of note for this clone: The antigen remains undetermined.

Germline V gives CDR1 LNHDA, CDR2 SQIVND (reference sequence). The CDR3 sequence is 17 residues long. With V trimmed by 3 bases and J by 6 bases, 14 bases remained unmatched. This chain connects TRBV19 to TRBJ1-5; 7 positions match TRBD1. This clonotype originated in an adult in good health. This sample comprised peripheral blood, obtained on day 0 of AZD1222 vaccination. CDR3 DNA: TGTGCCAGTAGTATCGTATCGTACAGGGGCGCGGGTCAGCCCCAGCATTTT. Translation: CASSIVSYRGAGQPQHF. The full variable domain, with the rest looked up from reference TRBV19 and TRBJ1-5, is DGGITQSPKYLFRKEGQNVTLSCEQNLNHDAMYWYRQDPGQGLRLIYYSQIVNDFQKGDIAEGYSVSREKKESFPLTVTSAQKNPTAFYLCASSIVSYRGAGQPQHFGDGTRLSIL.